This entry lists 21 T cell receptor beta chains sequenced from one sample in a study of OX40 agonist ivuxolimab in advanced cancers. The table came from immunoSEQ multiplex PCR; TCRdb's copy has only in-frame clones and leaves some out. Of around 26,000 clones listed, 79% were seen once; the top ten hold 25%. The starting material was CD4+ or CD8+ T cells sorted from blood, obtained in a trial of the OX40 agonist ivuxolimab. The source is an adult with an advanced solid tumor such as melanoma, head and neck, liver or kidney cancer.

The J gene is TRBJ2-7, the V gene TRBV28, with 10 bases that match TRBD2. This CDR3 has 15 residues. The germline CDR1 and CDR2 sequences are MDHEN and SYDVKM. The junction had 2 bases not matched to a gene; V was cut back by 0 bases and J by 3 bases. This CDR3 is CASSLWASGSYEQYF. CDR3 DNA sequence: TGTGCCAGCAGTTTATGGGCTAGCGGGAGCTACGAGCAGTACTTC.

This clone was seen only a few times. J is TRBJ1-2 and V is TRBV27; D not certain. The CDR3 is 11 amino acids. The germline V gene has CDR1 MNHEY and CDR2 SMNVEV (reference sequence). V lost 6 bases, J lost 8 bases, and 10 bases lay in between. CDR3 sequence (DNA): TGTGCCAGCAGCCGCGGGCTAGGCTACACCTTC. This encodes CASSRGLGYTF.

This clone has more than one count but fewer than ten. The chain recombines TRBV7-6 with TRBJ1-2, with 8 bases that match TRBD1. V shed 5 bases, J shed 1 base, and the junction held 6 bases outside the gene matches. Germline CDR1 SGHVS, CDR2 FNYEAQ. This CDR3 spans 15 amino acids. The CDR3 DNA reads as TGTGCCAGCAGCCCGGGACAGGCCGGTAACTATGGCTACACCTTC. Protein: CASSPGQAGNYGYTF.

J is TRBJ2-4 and V is TRBV2; D gene uncertain. The V end was cut by 3 bases, the J end by 0 bases, with 6 bases between. Per the germline V gene, CDR1 is SNHLY and CDR2 is FYNNEI. The CDR3 sequence is 14 residues long. CDR3 DNA: TGTGCCAGCAGTGATCGAATAGCCAAAAACATTCAGTACTTC. Residues: CASSDRIAKNIQYF.

The V call is TRBV5-1, the J call TRBJ1-2, with TRBD1 matching over 8 bases. J lost 8 bases, V lost 4 bases, and 4 bases had no gene match. This CDR3 region has 12 residues. The germline V gene encodes CDR1 SGHRS and CDR2 YFSETQ. CDR3 in DNA: TGCGCCAGCAGCCCGACAGGGGACGGCTACACCTTC. This encodes CASSPTGDGYTF.

This clone came up many times. J is TRBJ2-7 and V is TRBV11-2, with unresolved D. The CDR3 contains 14 residues. CDR1 and CDR2 from the germline V gene are SGHAT and FQNNGV. V was clipped by 1 base and J by 1 base, with 8 bases between them. CDR3 sequence reads: CASSLVGASYEQYF. The CDR3 DNA reads TGTGCCAGCAGCTTAGTCGGAGCATCCTACGAGCAGTACTTC. The whole variable domain, remainder taken from reference TRBV11-2 and TRBJ2-7, is EAGVAQSPRYKIIEKRQSVAFWCNPISGHATLYWYQQILGQGPKLLIQFQNNGVVDDSQLPKDRFSAERLKGVDSTLKIQPAKLEDSAVYLCASSLVGASYEQYFGPGTRLTVT.

This sequence joins TRBV4-2 and TRBJ2-1; no reliable D call. The length of the CDR3 is 16 residues. Germline-derived CDR1 and CDR2 are LGHNA and YNFKEQ. V dropped 4 bases and J dropped 4 bases, with 17 bases sitting between them. Here the CDR3 DNA reads TGTGCCAGCAGCCCAAGGTATCGGGCTCCTTACAATGAGCAGTTCTTC. Translating it yields CASSPRYRAPYNEQFF.

The chain employs TRBV4-3 and TRBJ2-5; D ambiguous. Trimming stripped 1 base from V and 4 bases from J, with 13 bases between. The CDR3 is made up of 15 amino acids. Germline CDR1 and CDR2: LGHNA and YSLEER. The CDR3 here is CASSQAEQLPETQYF. The CDR3 nucleotides read TGCGCCAGCAGCCAAGCTGAGCAGCTCCCAGAGACCCAGTACTTC.

V and J are TRBV5-8 and TRBJ2-2, with D possibly matching TRBD1 (5 bases). CDR3 length equals 14 residues. Germline CDR1 and CDR2: SGHTS and YDEGEE. The germline V and J ends were trimmed by 10 bases and 1 base, with 14 bases remaining between them. The chain's CDR3 is CAAREFRNTGELFF. The CDR3 DNA follows: TGTGCCGCCAGGGAATTCCGGAACACCGGGGAGCTGTTTTTT.

The chain recombines TRBV27 with TRBJ2-5, with 7 bases lining up with TRBD1. Germline values: CDR1 MNHEY, CDR2 SMNVEV (reference sequence). The CDR3 sequence is 14 residues long. After removal of 5 bases from V and 5 bases from J, the junction contained 8 bases not matched to a gene. CDR3 nucleotide sequence: TGTGCCAGCAGTGTAACAGGGGTAGGGGAGACCCAGTACTTC. Its protein product is CASSVTGVGETQYF.

This chain uses TRBV5-1 with TRBJ2-3; D uncertain. The CDR3 runs 15 residues. Germline V CDR1 and CDR2: SGHRS, YFSETQ. V was clipped by 0 bases and J by 0 bases, with 8 bases between them. The CDR3 nucleotides are TGCGCCAGCAGCTTGGCGGCGACTAGCACAGATACGCAGTATTTT. Its protein product is CASSLAATSTDTQYF. The full variable domain, rest sourced from reference TRBV5-1 and TRBJ2-3, is KAGVTQTPRYLIKTRGQQVTLSCSPISGHRSVSWYQQTPGQGLQFLFEYFSETQRNKGNFPGRFSGRQFSNSRSEMNVSTLELGDSALYLCASSLAATSTDTQYFGPGTRLTVL.

This clone came up once. The V gene is TRBV28, the J gene TRBJ2-2; D ambiguous. Germline-derived CDR1 and CDR2 are MDHEN and SYDVKM. The V end lost 2 bases, the J end lost 6 bases, and 7 bases lay between the germline ends. This CDR3 comprises 13 residues. CDR3 in DNA: TGTGCCAGCAGTTTAATCTCCCCCGGGGAGCTGTTTTTT. It encodes CASSLISPGELFF.

This clone showed up just a few times. The J gene is TRBJ1-2, the V gene TRBV4-3; D ambiguous. Germline V CDR1 and CDR2: LGHNA, YSLEER. V lost 0 bases, J lost 0 bases, and 11 bases lay in between. The CDR3 spans 16 residues. The DNA of the CDR3 is TGCGCCAGCAGCCAAGAACAAGGGCAGCCTAACTATGGCTACACCTTC. Residues: CASSQEQGQPNYGYTF.

The chain combines TRBV19 with TRBJ2-2, with D perhaps matching TRBD1 (6 bases). The CDR3 spans 15 residues. Trimming cost V 4 bases and J 4 bases, with 13 bases left between them. CDR1 and CDR2 (germline): LNHDA, SQIVND (reference sequence). The CDR3 nucleotides are TGTGCCAGTAGTACAAGACAGGCGACCACCGGGGAGCTGTTTTTT. The encoded protein is CASSTRQATTGELFF.

This clone has only a few counts. The rearrangement uses TRBV28 and TRBJ1-5, with D perhaps matching TRBD1 (5 bases). Germline assignment: CDR1 MDHEN and CDR2 SYDVKM. This CDR3 spans 19 amino acids. Trimming shortened V by 3 bases and J by 6 bases, and 27 bases separated the two germline ends. CDR3 DNA: TGTGCCAGCAGTTTCCGTCAGGGACGGACCTTGCAAGGTTTTCAGCCCCAGCATTTT. Its translation: CASSFRQGRTLQGFQPQHF.

The chain has TRBV7-3 and TRBJ1-1; the D gene is possibly TRBD1 (5 bases). V lost 2 bases and J lost 1, with 8 bases in between. Germline V gives CDR1 SGHTA, CDR2 FQGTGA. The CDR3 is made up of 14 amino acids. The CDR3 is CASSLHQGNTEAFF. The CDR3 region has the DNA TGTGCCAGCAGCTTACATCAGGGGAACACTGAAGCTTTCTTT. Full variable domain (rest looked up from reference TRBV7-3 and TRBJ1-1): GAGVSQTPSNKVTEKGKYVELRCDPISGHTALYWYRQSLGQGPEFLIYFQGTGAADDSGLPNDRFFAVRPEGSVSTLKIQRTERGDSAVYLCASSLHQGNTEAFFGQGTRLTVV.

This rearrangement joins TRBV11-3 to TRBJ2-2; D not certain. The germline gives CDR1 SGHNT, CDR2 YENEEA. With 2 bases removed from V and 6 bases from J, the gap between germline ends came to 7 bases. CDR3 length equals 13 residues. For the CDR3, the DNA is TGTGCCAGCAGCTTAAAGGCGGCCGGGGAGCTGTTTTTT. It is translated as CASSLKAAGELFF.

CDR3 residues: CASSYSASGPTYEQYF. For the CDR3, the DNA is TGTGCCAGCAGTTACTCCGCTAGCGGGCCCACCTACGAGCAGTACTTC. The chain uses TRBV6-5 and TRBJ2-5; TRBD2 matches 8 bases. The end of the DNA is better explained by TRBJ2-7, so the J call may be wrong. Germline V gene data show CDR1 as MNHEY and CDR2 as SVGAGI. The CDR3 spans 16 residues.

J is TRBJ2-7 and V is TRBV30, with D perhaps TRBD1 (6 bases). V gave up 4 bases and J gave up 3 bases, with 13 bases separating them. Germline V gene data show CDR1 as GTSNPN and CDR2 as SVGIG (reference sequence). This CDR3 spans 13 amino acids. CDR3 loop: CAWTQGLSYEQYF. CDR3 bases: TGTGCCTGGACCCAGGGGCTGAGCTACGAGCAGTACTTC.

The chain carries TRBV20-1 and TRBJ2-4; D gene ambiguous. V lost 5 bases and J lost 8, with 7 bases in between. CDR3 length: 10 amino acids. Germline values: CDR1 DFQATT, CDR2 SNEGSKA (reference sequence). The CDR3 DNA sequence: TGCAGTGCTCCTCGGGACATTCAGTACTTC. Translating it yields CSAPRDIQYF.

This chain's CDR3 is CASSQVGSRRYTEAFF. The CDR3 DNA is TGTGCCAGCAGCCAAGTGGGGAGCAGGCGGTATACTGAAGCTTTCTTT. V and J are TRBV14 and TRBJ1-1; D is ambiguous. Per germline, CDR1 SGHDN and CDR2 FVKESK. V was trimmed by 1 base and J by 5 bases, leaving 17 bases between them. The CDR3 has 16 residues. The whole variable domain, filled in from reference TRBV14 and TRBJ1-1, reads EAGVTQFPSHSVIEKGQTVTLRCDPISGHDNLYWYRRVMGKEIKFLLHFVKESKQDESGMPNNRFLAERTGGTYSTLKVQPAELEDSGVYFCASSQVGSRRYTEAFFGQGTRLTVV.